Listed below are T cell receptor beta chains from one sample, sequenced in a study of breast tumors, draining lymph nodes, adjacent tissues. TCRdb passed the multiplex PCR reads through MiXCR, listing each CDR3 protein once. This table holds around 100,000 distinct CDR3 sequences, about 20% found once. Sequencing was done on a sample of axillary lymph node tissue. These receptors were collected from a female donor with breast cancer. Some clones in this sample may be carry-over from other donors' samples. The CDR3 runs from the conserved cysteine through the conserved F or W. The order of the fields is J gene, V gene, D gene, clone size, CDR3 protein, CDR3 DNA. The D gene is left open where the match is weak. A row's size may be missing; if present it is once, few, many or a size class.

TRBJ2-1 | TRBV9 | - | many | CASSEGLWGSDEQFF | TGTGCCAGCAGCGAGGGACTTTGGGGTTCCGATGAGCAGTTCTTC
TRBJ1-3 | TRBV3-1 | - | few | CASSQATGGGNTIYF | TGTGCCAGCAGCCAAGCAACAGGTGGTGGAAACACCATATATTTT
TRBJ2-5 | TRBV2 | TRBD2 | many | CASSETVAGGRETQYF | TGTGCCAGCAGTGAAACCGTAGCGGGGGGACGGGAGACCCAGTACTTC
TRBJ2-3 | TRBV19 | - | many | CASKVGGGGADTQYF | TGTGCCAGTAAGGTTGGCGGAGGTGGCGCAGATACGCAGTATTTT
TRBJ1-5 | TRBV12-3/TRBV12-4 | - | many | CASSEGSNQPQHF | TGTGCCAGCAGTGAGGGTAGCAATCAGCCCCAGCATTTT
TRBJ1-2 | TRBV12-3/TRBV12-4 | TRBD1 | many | CASSWDSRYGYTF | TGTGCCAGCAGTTGGGACAGTCGCTATGGCTACACCTTC
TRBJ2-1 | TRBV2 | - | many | CASRLANEQFF | TGTGCCAGCAGGTTAGCCAATGAGCAGTTCTTC
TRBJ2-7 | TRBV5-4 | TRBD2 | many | CASSLSGGAYEQYF | TGTGCCAGCAGCTTAAGCGGGGGGGCTTACGAGCAGTACTTC
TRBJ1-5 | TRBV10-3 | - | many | CAISESSGYSNQPQHF | TGTGCCATCAGTGAGTCTTCGGGTTATAGCAATCAGCCCCAGCATTTT
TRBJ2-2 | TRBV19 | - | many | CASKTVPNTGELFF | TGTGCCAGTAAAACAGTACCGAACACCGGGGAGCTGTTTTTT
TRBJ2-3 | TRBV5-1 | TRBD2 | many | CASSLASGRGSDTQYF | TGCGCCAGCAGCTTGGCTTCTGGGAGGGGATCAGATACGCAGTATTTT
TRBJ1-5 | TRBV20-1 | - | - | CSALGNNQPRHF | TGCAGTGCTCTTGGGAACAATCAGCCCCGGCATTTT
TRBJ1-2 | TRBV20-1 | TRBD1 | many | CSASGQGSYGYTF | TGCAGTGCTAGTGGACAGGGCAGCTATGGCTACACCTTC
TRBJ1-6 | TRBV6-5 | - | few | CASGRRRRDNSPLHF | TGTGCCAGCGGGAGACGCCGGAGGGATAATTCACCCCTCCACTTT
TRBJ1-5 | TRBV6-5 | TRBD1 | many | CASSPVGQGARRPQHF | TGTGCCAGCAGCCCCGTAGGCCAGGGGGCGCGTAGGCCCCAGCATTTT
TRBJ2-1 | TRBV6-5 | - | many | CASSYSGGQAYNEQFF | TGTGCCAGCAGTTACTCCGGGGGGCAGGCCTACAATGAGCAGTTCTTC
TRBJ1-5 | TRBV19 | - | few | CASSIDQPYGQFNQPQHF | TGTGCCAGTAGTATAGATCAACCCTACGGACAGTTTAATCAGCCCCAGCATTTT
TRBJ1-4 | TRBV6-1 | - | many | CASSDGPDNEKLFF | TGTGCCAGCAGTGACGGGCCAGACAATGAAAAACTGTTTTTT
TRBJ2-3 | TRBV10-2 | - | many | CASSVQGTDTQYF | TGCGCCAGCAGTGTCCAGGGGACAGATACGCAGTATTTT
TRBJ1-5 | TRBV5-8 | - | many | CASSLDSAPRTHSNQPQHF | TGTGCCAGCAGCTTGGATTCTGCCCCACGGACACATAGCAATCAGCCCCAGCATTTT
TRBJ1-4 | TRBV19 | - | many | CASSASLNPREKLFF | TGTGCCAGTAGTGCGTCTCTGAATCCCAGGGAAAAACTGTTTTTT
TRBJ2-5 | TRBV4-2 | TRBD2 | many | CASSVAGASQETQYF | TGTGCCAGCAGCGTAGCGGGGGCATCGCAAGAGACCCAGTACTTC
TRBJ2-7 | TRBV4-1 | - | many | CASSPEPAGSYEQYF | TGCGCCAGCAGCCCCGAGCCTGCGGGATCCTACGAGCAGTACTTC
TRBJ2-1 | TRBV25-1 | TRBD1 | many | CASSELGQTLYNEQFF | TGTGCCAGCAGTGAATTGGGACAGACCTTATACAATGAGCAGTTCTTC
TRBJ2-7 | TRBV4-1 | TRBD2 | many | CASSQELTSGPLGEQYF | TGCGCCAGCAGCCAAGAACTTACTAGCGGACCTCTAGGTGAGCAGTACTTC